This T cell receptor beta chain comes out of a study of CD8+CD57+ T cells in acquired aplastic anemia. Study overall: DNA from sorted CD4+ and CD8+ cells averaged roughly 3.4 ug.

Both TCR beta VDJ combination and CDR3 sequence profiling were carried out. Genomic DNA was the template for this profiling. TCRdb independently ran MiXCR on the reads; one entry per CDR3 protein. Of around 130,000 distinct CDR3 sequences listed, 58% are singletons. V dropped 1 base and J dropped 0 bases, with 13 bases sitting between them. Germline loops: CDR1 SNHLY, CDR2 FYNNEI. This CDR3 is built from 16 residues. The authors sequenced patients whose flow cytometry had shown CD8+CD57+ cell expansion. The V and J genes are TRBV2 and TRBJ2-7; D remains ambiguous. Sequencing was carried out using sorted CD4+, CD8+, or CD8+CD57+ T cells (not recorded which) from PBMCs. This receptor was obtained from a human donor with aplastic anemia. The CDR3 loop reads CASSEDEQYDSYEQYF. DNA for the CDR3: TGTGCCAGCAGTGAAGATGAACAGTATGACTCCTACGAGCAGTACTTC.